What follows is one TCR beta chain and its context. This sample was taken from a study of blood T cell repertoires in COVID-19. CDR3 length equals 18 residues. Trimming pared 4 bases from V and 5 bases from J, leaving 26 bases between. Germline assignment: CDR1 MNHEY and CDR2 SMNVEV (reference sequence). Per the authors' pipeline: Reference gene primer amplification gave nucleated cell count estimates. Clones were read by immunoSEQ multiplex PCR, and TCRdb kept only the in-frame ones, dropping some. V, J and clone size reflect that table, while D and trimming were determined from the DNA. The sample carries 190,000 or so clones, approximately 87% recorded once.

Sequencing was performed on peripheral blood. The gene calls are TRBV27 and TRBJ2-5; TRBD2 is a possible D gene (6 bases). This sequence originates from a woman between 18 and 29 years old who had recovered from COVID-19. The CDR3 nucleotides are TGTGCCAGCAGTTCCCTTTCAGAGGGCGGGAACCCCGGGGAGACCCAGTACTTC. Protein sequence: CASSSLSEGGNPGETQYF.